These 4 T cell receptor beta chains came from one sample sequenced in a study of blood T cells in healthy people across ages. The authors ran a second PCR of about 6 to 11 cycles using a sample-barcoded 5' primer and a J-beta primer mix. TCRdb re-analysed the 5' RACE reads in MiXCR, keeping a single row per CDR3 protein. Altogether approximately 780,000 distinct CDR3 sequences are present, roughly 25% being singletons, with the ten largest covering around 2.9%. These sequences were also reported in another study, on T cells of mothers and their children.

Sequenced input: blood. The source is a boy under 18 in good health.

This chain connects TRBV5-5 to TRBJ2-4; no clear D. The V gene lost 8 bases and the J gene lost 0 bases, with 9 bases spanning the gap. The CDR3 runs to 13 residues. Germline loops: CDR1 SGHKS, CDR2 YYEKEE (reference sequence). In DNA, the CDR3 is TGTGCCAGTGGTAACCTAGCCAAAAACATTCAGTACTTC. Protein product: CASGNLAKNIQYF.

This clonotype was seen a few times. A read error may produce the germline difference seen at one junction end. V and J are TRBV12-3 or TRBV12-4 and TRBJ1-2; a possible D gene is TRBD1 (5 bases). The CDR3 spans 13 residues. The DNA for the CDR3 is TGTGCCAGCACGGCAGGGAAGAACTGTGGCTACACCTTC. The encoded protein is CASTAGKNCGYTF.

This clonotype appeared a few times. In DNA, the CDR3 is TGTGCCAGCAGTTTCGCAGGGGGCTCAGATACGCAGTATTTT. Encoded protein: CASSFAGGSDTQYF. The chain links TRBV12-3 or TRBV12-4 to TRBJ2-3; 8 bases align to TRBD1. The CDR3 covers 14 residues. Trimming cost V 3 bases and J 4 bases; bases outside gene matches: 3.

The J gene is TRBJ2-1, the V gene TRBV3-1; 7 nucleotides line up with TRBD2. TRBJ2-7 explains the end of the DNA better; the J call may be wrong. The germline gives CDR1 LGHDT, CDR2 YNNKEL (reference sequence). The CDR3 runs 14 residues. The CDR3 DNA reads TGTGCCAGCAGCCAACGCGGGAGCTCCTACGAGCAGTACTTC. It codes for CASSQRGSSYEQYF.